A selection of T cell receptor beta chains follows, all from one sample in a study of cytomegalovirus exposure and HLA in healthy donors. Libraries were prepared by immunoSEQ multiplex PCR; TCRdb keeps only in-frame clonotypes and omits some of them. This repertoire shows roughly 57,000 clones, 93% found once; its top ten account for under 2%. Sequencing was done on a sample of PBMCs. These receptors came from a young woman in good health and CMV-seropositive. The CDR3 runs from the conserved cysteine through the conserved F or W. D genes are given only for firm matches.

V,D,CDR3
TRBV7-9,TRBD1,CASSFPGRGQGHNEQFF
TRBV19,TRBD1,CASSPDRANEKLFF
TRBV28,.,CASRSSPSPLHF
TRBV5-8,.,CASTQGRGATTDTQYF
TRBV7-6,.,CASSPATEGYTF
TRBV27,TRBD1,CASSPDRGRRNTEAFF
TRBV20-1,.,CSASSSRGYTF
TRBV6-5,TRBD2,CASSLVGGDTDTQYF
TRBV29-1,.,CSVGWVDRHYEQYF
TRBV5-4,TRBD1,CASSLVGTGGVEQYF
TRBV7-9,.,CASSYGQSAYEQYF
TRBV5-1,.,CASSLAAGVNGYTF
TRBV6-5,TRBD1,CASSRQGVETQYF
TRBV18,.,CASSPPGNEKLFF
TRBV30,.,CAWIPTEAQETQYF
TRBV5-4,.,CASSLAGTSTEAFF
TRBV29-1,.,CSVEYHTEAFF
TRBV5-4,TRBD2,CASSLRLAGISSYNEQFF
TRBV6-5,.,CASHGGGSLNEKLFF
TRBV10-2,.,CATLRGLNTGELFF
TRBV6-6,TRBD1,CASNRQGVNYGYTF
TRBV6-1,TRBD1,CASYLTGSYEQYF
TRBV2,.,CASRGQVQSGELFF
TRBV6-1,TRBD1,CASREDRVGNQPQHF
TRBV7-9,.,CASRPQGGSTGELFF
TRBV5-1,.,CASSLVATPPQDTQYF
TRBV19,.,CASTERTDYTDTQYF
TRBV27,.,CATKRREWEQFF
TRBV4-1,.,CASSQDTGFYGYTF
TRBV2,.,CASRTRDFSYNEQFF
TRBV5-6,TRBD2,CASSIAGGNTGELFF
TRBV27,TRBD1,CASSPLPPWTGRSTDTQYF
TRBV9,.,CASSVGSRRPNYGYTF
TRBV11-3,.,CASSKASGGGGNEQFF
TRBV19,.,CASSIAGNEQYF
TRBV19,.,CASSVQGALSPLHF
TRBV29-1,.,CSVGTGPNSPLHF
TRBV7-9,TRBD1,CASSLADRDEQYF
TRBV5-1,.,CASSSRGGRGEDEKLFF
TRBV7-9,.,CASRSSYEQYF
TRBV6-5,.,CASSVVSLNTGELFF
TRBV4-1,.,CASSQEWGVSNQPQHF
TRBV18,TRBD2,CASSPPGGGFYNEQFF
TRBV7-3,TRBD1,CASSLTSAGGVAFF
TRBV7-3,TRBD2,CASSLGLSGAGYNEQFF
TRBV27,TRBD1,CASSPFWDRFEKLFF
TRBV7-9,.,CASSLVSGIGEAFF
TRBV5-6,TRBD1,CASSRTGVYEQYF
TRBV15,.,CATSKGVQISNTGELFF
TRBV2,.,CASSEVDTYEQYF
TRBV6-5,TRBD1,CASSRTGGPYEQYF
TRBV7-2,.,CASSLMGLGTEAFF
TRBV29-1,.,CSVNEATEAFF
TRBV7-9,.,CASSLRGGRGYTF
TRBV7-9,.,CASSPLWGVAQYF
TRBV5-4,.,CASSLRGPYNEQFF
TRBV25-1,TRBD2,CASGLAGTNEQFF
TRBV5-1,.,CASSLLGGRTEAFF